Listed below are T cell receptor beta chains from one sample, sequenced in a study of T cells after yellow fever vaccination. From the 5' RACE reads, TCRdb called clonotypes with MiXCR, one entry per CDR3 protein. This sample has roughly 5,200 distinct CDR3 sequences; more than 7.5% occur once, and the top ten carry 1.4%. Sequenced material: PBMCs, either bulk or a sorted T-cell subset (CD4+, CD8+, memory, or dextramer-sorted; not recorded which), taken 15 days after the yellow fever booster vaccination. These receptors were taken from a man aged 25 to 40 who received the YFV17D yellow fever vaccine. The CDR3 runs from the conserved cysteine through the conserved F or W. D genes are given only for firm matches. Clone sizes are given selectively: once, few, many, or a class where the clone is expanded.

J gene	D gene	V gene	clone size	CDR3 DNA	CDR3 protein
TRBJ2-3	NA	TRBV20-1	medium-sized	TGCAGTGCTAGAGAATTTACAGATACGCAGTATTTT	CSAREFTDTQYF
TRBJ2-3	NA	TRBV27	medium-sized	TGTGCCAGCAGAAGGCAGGGACGCACAGATACGCAGTATTTT	CASRRQGRTDTQYF
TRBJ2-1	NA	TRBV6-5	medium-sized	TGTGCCAGCAGTACGGGGGGGGGGTACAGGGGAAATGAGCAGTTCTTC	CASSTGGGYRGNEQFF
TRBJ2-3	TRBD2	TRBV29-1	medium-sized	TGCAGCGTTGAAGGTCTAGCGGGTGGCACAGATACGCAGTATTTT	CSVEGLAGGTDTQYF
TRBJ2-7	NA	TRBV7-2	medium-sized	TGTGCCAGCAGATCCCTCGACGAGGGGGAGCAGTACTTC	CASRSLDEGEQYF
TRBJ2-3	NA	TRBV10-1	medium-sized	TGCGCCAGCAGTACCGCGGGATCCAACGTCGATACGCAGTATTTT	CASSTAGSNVDTQYF
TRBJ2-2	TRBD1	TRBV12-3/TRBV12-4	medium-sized	TGTGCCAGCAGTTACAGGGGCGACACCGGGGAGCTGTTTTTT	CASSYRGDTGELFF
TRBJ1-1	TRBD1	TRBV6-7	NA	TGTTTAGGAATCCGGGACAGGGAAACGAACACTGAAGCTTTCTTT	CLGIRDRETNTEAFF
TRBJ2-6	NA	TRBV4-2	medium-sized	TGTGCCAGCAGCCAGGGGCAGGGGACTGGGGCCAACGTCCTGACTTTC	CASSQGQGTGANVLTF
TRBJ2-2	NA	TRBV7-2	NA	TGTGCCAGCAGCTTGGGCTCCATTCTGAACACCGGGGAGCTGTTTTTT	CASSLGSILNTGELFF
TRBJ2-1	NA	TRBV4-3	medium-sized	TGCGCCAGCAGCCAAGAACGGGGCCCGAAATCCTACAATGAGCAGTTCTTC	CASSQERGPKSYNEQFF
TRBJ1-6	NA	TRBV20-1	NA	TGCAGTGCCCAGGGACCAGGCGTTTTTGATTCACCCCTCCACTTT	CSAQGPGVFDSPLHF
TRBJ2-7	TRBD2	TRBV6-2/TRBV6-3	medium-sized	TGTGCCAGCAGCGGCCGGACTAGCGGGAAATACTACGAGCAGTACTTC	CASSGRTSGKYYEQYF
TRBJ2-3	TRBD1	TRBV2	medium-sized	TGTGCCAGCAGGGACAGGTCAGATACGCAGTATTTT	CASRDRSDTQYF
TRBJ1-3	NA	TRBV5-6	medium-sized	TGTGCCAGCAGCTTGGGCTTGAACTCTGGAAACACCATATATTTT	CASSLGLNSGNTIYF
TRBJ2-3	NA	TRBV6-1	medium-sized	TGTGCCAGCAGGGACTTTAGCACAGATACGCAGTATTTT	CASRDFSTDTQYF
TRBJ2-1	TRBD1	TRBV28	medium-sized	TGTGCCAGCAGATTGGCGGGACAGGGCTACAATGAGCAGTTCTTC	CASRLAGQGYNEQFF
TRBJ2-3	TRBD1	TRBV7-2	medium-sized	TGTGCCAGCACCGCAGGGGGCACTGTGACAGATACGCAGTATTTT	CASTAGGTVTDTQYF
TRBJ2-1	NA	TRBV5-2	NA	TGTGCCATGGGCCCAGGAGGAAGCGACATAGCCTACAATGAGCAGTTCTTC	CAMGPGGSDIAYNEQFF
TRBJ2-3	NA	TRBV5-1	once	TGTGCCAGCGGCTCCGGGCTGCTCTCAACTCCAGATACGCAGTATTTT	CASGSGLLSTPDTQYF
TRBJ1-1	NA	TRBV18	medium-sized	TGTGCCAGCTCACCCTCCGGCGAAGCTTTCTTT	CASSPSGEAFF
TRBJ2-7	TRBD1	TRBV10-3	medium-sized	TGTGCCATCAGTGTGTTGCAGGGGGCCTACGAGCAGTACTTC	CAISVLQGAYEQYF
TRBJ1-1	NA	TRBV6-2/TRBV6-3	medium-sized	TGTGCCAGCAGTTACTCGGAGAAAGCTTTCTTT	CASSYSEKAFF
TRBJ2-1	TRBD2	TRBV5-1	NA	TGCGCCAGCAGCTCCCCTAGCGGGGGTAATGAGCAGTTCTTC	CASSSPSGGNEQFF
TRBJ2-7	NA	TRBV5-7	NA	TGTGCCAGCGGCCTAGGACTCCCCGGCGAGCAGTACTTC	CASGLGLPGEQYF
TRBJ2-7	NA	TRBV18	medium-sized	TGTGCCAGCTCACGAGTACCCTCCTACGAGCAGTACTTC	CASSRVPSYEQYF
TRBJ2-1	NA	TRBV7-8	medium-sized	TGTGCCAGCAGCTTAGGGGGTAGCCCATACAATGAGCAGTTCTTC	CASSLGGSPYNEQFF
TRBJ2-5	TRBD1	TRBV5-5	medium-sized	TGTGCCAGCAGCTTCTTATCGGGACAGTACCAAGAGACCCAGTACTTC	CASSFLSGQYQETQYF
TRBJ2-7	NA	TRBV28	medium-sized	TGTGCCAGCTATCGCGGTAGCTACGAGCAGTACTTC	CASYRGSYEQYF
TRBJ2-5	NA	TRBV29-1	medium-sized	TGCAGCGTTCCCCGGGAAGCGGTGGGGGAGACCCAGTACTTC	CSVPREAVGETQYF
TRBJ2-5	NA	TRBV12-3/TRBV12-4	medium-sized	TGTGCCAGCAGCCCACAGATATTCGCAGGGGACGTGACCCAGTACTTC	CASSPQIFAGDVTQYF
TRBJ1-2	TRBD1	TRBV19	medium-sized	TGTGCCAGTAGTTCAACGGACAGGGTGGCTGGCTACACCTTC	CASSSTDRVAGYTF
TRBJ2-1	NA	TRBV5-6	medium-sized	TGTGCCAGCAGGAGGCAGAGTGGGCAGTTCTTC	CASRRQSGQFF
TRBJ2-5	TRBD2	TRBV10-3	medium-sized	TGTGCCATCAGGGGGACTAGCGGGCCTAGACAAGAGACCCAGTACTTC	CAIRGTSGPRQETQYF
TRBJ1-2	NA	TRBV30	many	TGTGCCTGGAGTTACCAGAGTGGAGGCTACACCTTC	CAWSYQSGGYTF
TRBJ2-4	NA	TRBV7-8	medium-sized	TGTGCCAGCAGCTTAGAGAACATTCAGTACTTC	CASSLENIQYF
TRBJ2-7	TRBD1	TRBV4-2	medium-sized	TGTGCCAGCAGCCAACAGACAGGGGGAGGGAACGAGCAGTACTTC	CASSQQTGGGNEQYF
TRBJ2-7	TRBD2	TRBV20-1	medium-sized	TGCAGTGCTTCAGGGCGGGAGCAGGATTACGAGCAGTACTTC	CSASGREQDYEQYF
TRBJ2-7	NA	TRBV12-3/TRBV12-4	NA	TGTGCCAGCACCCAGCAGCTCTCTGGGACCCACGAGCAGTACTTC	CASTQQLSGTHEQYF
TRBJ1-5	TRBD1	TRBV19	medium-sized	TGTGCCAGTTCGGACAGGGTTCGTCAGCCCCAGCATTTT	CASSDRVRQPQHF
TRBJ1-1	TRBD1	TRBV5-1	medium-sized	TGCGCCAGCATCCACGGTGGGACAGGGAACACTGAAGCTTTCTTT	CASIHGGTGNTEAFF